This TCR beta chain was identified in a study of cytomegalovirus exposure and HLA in healthy donors. The PCR employed 60 Vbeta primers together with 13 Jbeta primers. Repertoires were generated with immunoSEQ multiplex PCR, while TCRdb's copy carries only in-frame clones and drops some. The sample table sets out fewer than 200,000 clones. V lost 4 bases to trimming and J lost 5 bases; unmatched junction nucleotides: 2. The CDR3 extends over 13 amino acids. Germline V CDR1 and CDR2: SGHTA, FQGNSA. The receptor was isolated from a man under 40 in good health and CMV-seronegative. V is TRBV7-2 and J is TRBJ2-1, with 7 bases identical to TRBD1. The sequencing sample was made of PBMCs. The CDR3 sequence is CASSSGQHNEQFF. As DNA, the CDR3 is TGTGCCAGCAGCTCGGGACAGCACAATGAGCAGTTCTTC.